This T cell receptor (beta chain) was obtained from a study of cytomegalovirus exposure and HLA in healthy donors. PCR involved 60 Vbeta and 13 Jbeta primers. Profiled with immunoSEQ multiplex PCR; TCRdb holds only in-frame clones, not every one. Its listing shows roughly 77,000 clones. CDR3 length equals 15 residues. Losses at the gene ends were 6 bases for V and 2 bases for J; bases not matched to a gene: 8. The germline gives CDR1 MNHEY, CDR2 SVGAGI. This chain connects TRBV6-5 to TRBJ1-1, with TRBD1 matching 8 bases. The sequenced sample was PBMCs. This TCR derives from a female donor in good health and CMV-seropositive. The CDR3 nucleotides are TGTGCCAGCAGGCCCGACAGGGGCTCCAACACTGAAGCTTTCTTT. It translates to CASRPDRGSNTEAFF.